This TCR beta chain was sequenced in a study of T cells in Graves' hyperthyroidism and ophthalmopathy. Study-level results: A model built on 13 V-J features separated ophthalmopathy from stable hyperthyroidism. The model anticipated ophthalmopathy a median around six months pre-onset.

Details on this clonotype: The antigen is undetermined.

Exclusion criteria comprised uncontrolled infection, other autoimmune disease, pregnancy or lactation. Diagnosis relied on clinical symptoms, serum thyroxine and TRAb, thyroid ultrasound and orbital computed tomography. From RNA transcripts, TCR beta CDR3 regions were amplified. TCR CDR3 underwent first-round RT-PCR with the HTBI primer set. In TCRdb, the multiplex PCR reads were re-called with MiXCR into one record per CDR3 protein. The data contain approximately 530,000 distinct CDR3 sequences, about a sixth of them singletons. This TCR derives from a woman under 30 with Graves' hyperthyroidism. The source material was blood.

In nucleotides, the CDR3 is TGTGCCAGCAGGGGGGGTACTAGCGGGGGGGCCACAGATACGCAGTATTTT. Its protein is CASRGGTSGGATDTQYF. V and J are TRBV6-1 and TRBJ2-3; 13 bases match TRBD2. In germline, CDR1 is MNHNS, CDR2 SASEGT. The CDR3 covers 17 residues. The ends lost 6 bases at V and 2 bases at J; junction bases unmatched: 8.